A selection of T cell receptor beta chains follows, all from one sample in a study of PD-1 blockade in classical Hodgkin lymphoma. Only in-frame clones appear in the TCRdb table, and some are missing; sequencing was by immunoSEQ multiplex PCR. The sample includes approximately 49,000 clones, 80% of them seen just once. This specimen consisted of peripheral blood mononuclear cells (PBMCs), obtained before the fourth cycle of nivolumab. These receptors came from a human donor with classical Hodgkin lymphoma. The CDR3 runs from the conserved cysteine through the conserved F or W. A D gene is named only where the DNA matches it firmly. Part of the rows lack a size; the others show once, few, many or a class for expanded clones.

abundance,v_gene,j_gene,len,d_gene,CDR3nt,CDR3aa
NA,TRBV6-6,TRBJ1-1,12,TRBD1,TGTGCCAGCAGTGACAGGGGGCCTGAAGCTTTCTTT,CASSDRGPEAFF
NA,TRBV5-4,TRBJ2-2,16,TRBD1,TGTGCCAGCAGCTTGGGTGGCAGGGGGTTTACCGGGGAGCTGTTTTTT,CASSLGGRGFTGELFF
NA,TRBV4-1,TRBJ1-4,15,TRBD1,TGCGCCAGCAGCCAGGCCGGGACAGGGAGCGAAAAACTGTTTTTT,CASSQAGTGSEKLFF
NA,TRBV25-1,TRBJ2-3,17,NA,TGTGCCAGCAGTCGCCCCGGACAGTTTGCTAGCACAGATACGCAGTATTTT,CASSRPGQFASTDTQYF
NA,TRBV19,TRBJ1-5,14,TRBD1,TGTGCCAGTAGTATCGACAGGGGGCAGCAGCCCCAGCATTTT,CASSIDRGQQPQHF
once,TRBV28,TRBJ1-4,13,NA,TGTGCCAGCACGGACAGAAACGGGAGAAAACTGTTTTTT,CASTDRNGRKLFF
NA,TRBV19,TRBJ2-5,15,TRBD2,TGTGCCAGTAGTGCCCTAGCGGGAGTTGGGGAGACCCAGTACTTC,CASSALAGVGETQYF
NA,TRBV10-3,TRBJ1-5,12,NA,TGTGCCATCAGTGAGGAGGTTCAGCCCCAGCATTTT,CAISEEVQPQHF
NA,TRBV4-1,TRBJ1-1,15,NA,TGCGCCAGCAGCCAAGTAAATACAGTGAACACTGAAGCTTTCTTT,CASSQVNTVNTEAFF
NA,TRBV12-5,TRBJ2-5,13,NA,TGTGCTAGTGGTTTACCGGGGCAAGAGACCCAGTACTTC,CASGLPGQETQYF
NA,TRBV28,TRBJ2-3,13,NA,TGTGCCAGCAGTCCCGGGAGCACAGATACGCAGTATTTT,CASSPGSTDTQYF
NA,TRBV5-5,TRBJ2-2,13,NA,TGTGCCAGCAGCTCCCAAGGGGCTGGGGAGCTGTTTTTT,CASSSQGAGELFF
NA,TRBV27,TRBJ2-6,18,TRBD1,TGTGCCAGCACTCCTTCCCCCCAGGGGGCTGCTGGGGCCAACGTCCTGACTTTC,CASTPSPQGAAGANVLTF
NA,TRBV11-2,TRBJ1-5,15,TRBD1,TGTGCCAGCAGCTTAGATGGCAGGGGGTACCAGCCCCAGCATTTT,CASSLDGRGYQPQHF
NA,TRBV5-6,TRBJ1-4,16,TRBD1,TGTGCCAGCAGCTTGGCTGGGACAGCGGGTAGGGAAAAACTGTTTTTT,CASSLAGTAGREKLFF
NA,TRBV9,TRBJ2-1,16,TRBD2,TGTGCCAGCAGCACCAGACTAGCGGGAGGGCCAAATGAGCAGTTCTTC,CASSTRLAGGPNEQFF
many,TRBV5-1,TRBJ1-2,14,NA,TGCGCCAGCAGCTTGGACACGGAATTGTTGGGCTACACCTTC,CASSLDTELLGYTF
NA,TRBV7-9,TRBJ2-3,16,TRBD2,TGTGCCAGCAGCTCGGGACTAGCGGCTAGCACAGATACGCAGTATTTT,CASSSGLAASTDTQYF
NA,TRBV5-1,TRBJ2-1,15,NA,TGCGCCAGCAGCTTGGGCGGGACAGAGTACAATGAGCAGTTCTTC,CASSLGGTEYNEQFF
NA,TRBV11-1,TRBJ1-2,13,NA,TGTGCCAGCAGCTCGGACGGGAACTATGGCTACACCTTC,CASSSDGNYGYTF
NA,TRBV11-3,TRBJ1-2,13,TRBD1,TGTGCCAGCAGCTTTGGGGACAGTTATGGCTACACCTTC,CASSFGDSYGYTF
NA,TRBV27,TRBJ2-3,12,NA,TGTGCCAGCAGTCAGCAACCCGATACGCAGTATTTT,CASSQQPDTQYF
NA,TRBV27,TRBJ1-1,14,NA,NA,CASTLLSGQAEAFF
NA,TRBV7-9,TRBJ2-7,16,NA,TGTGCCAGCAGCTTATGGCGGGGCAGCCTCCTTTACGAGCAGTACTTC,CASSLWRGSLLYEQYF
few,TRBV28,TRBJ1-1,12,NA,TGTGCCACCCGCCTAGGGCAGTCTGAAGCTTTCTTT,CATRLGQSEAFF
NA,TRBV12-5,TRBJ2-3,18,TRBD2,TGTGCTAGTGGTTTGGTCGATGGACTAGCGGGAGTCTCAGATACGCAGTATTTT,CASGLVDGLAGVSDTQYF
NA,TRBV20-1,TRBJ1-3,11,NA,TGCAGTGCGAGAGGAGGAAACACCATATATTTT,CSARGGNTIYF
once,TRBV5-1,TRBJ2-7,14,NA,TGCGCCAGCAGCTTGTATACAGGTTCCTACGAGCAGTACTTC,CASSLYTGSYEQYF
NA,TRBV5-1,TRBJ2-1,14,TRBD2,TGCGCCAGCAGCGCCGGACTAGCGGGGAATGAGCAGTTCTTC,CASSAGLAGNEQFF
NA,TRBV28,TRBJ1-2,13,TRBD1,TGTGCCAGCAGGCCGGGACAGACTTATGGCTACACCTTC,CASRPGQTYGYTF
NA,TRBV6-1,TRBJ2-7,14,NA,TGTGCCAGCAGACCCGGGGTTCATTCCTACGAGCAGTACTTC,CASRPGVHSYEQYF
NA,TRBV11-2,TRBJ2-3,14,NA,TGTGCCAGCAGCTCATCAGGGGGCACAGATACGCAGTATTTT,CASSSSGGTDTQYF
NA,TRBV2,TRBJ2-2,15,TRBD2,TGTGCCAGCAGTTCATGGGCTAGCGGGACCGGGGAGCTGTTTTTT,CASSSWASGTGELFF
NA,TRBV7-3,TRBJ2-5,18,TRBD2,TGTGCCAGCAGCTTAGGGGATAGAGGGACTAGCGTTAAAGAGACCCAGTACTTC,CASSLGDRGTSVKETQYF
NA,TRBV9,TRBJ1-3,15,TRBD1,TGTGCCAGCTCTGACAGGGGGAGGTCTGGAAACACCATATATTTT,CASSDRGRSGNTIYF
NA,TRBV4-2,TRBJ2-2,19,TRBD2,TGTGCCAGCAGCCAAGATAATGGTGGACTAGCTGATAACACCGGGGAGCTGTTTTTT,CASSQDNGGLADNTGELFF
NA,TRBV19,TRBJ2-1,13,TRBD2,TGTGCCAGTACCATTCTAGCGGGAGGGGAGCAGTTCTTC,CASTILAGGEQFF
few,TRBV30,TRBJ1-6,14,TRBD1,TGTGCCTGGAGTGAAGGACAGGGGTATTCACCCCTCCACTTT,CAWSEGQGYSPLHF
NA,TRBV7-2,TRBJ1-5,15,NA,TGTGCCAGCAGCTTAGCCTGGCTTAGCAATCAGCCCCAGCATTTT,CASSLAWLSNQPQHF
once,TRBV18,TRBJ2-3,15,NA,TGTGCCAGCTCACCTATAATGGGGGGCACAGATACGCAGTATTTT,CASSPIMGGTDTQYF
NA,TRBV5-6,TRBJ1-1,14,NA,TGTGCCAGCAGCGGATCGTCCGGGAGCCTTGAAGCTTTCTTT,CASSGSSGSLEAFF
few,TRBV2,TRBJ1-5,14,NA,TGTGCCAGCAGTGGTAGGGGGAGTCGGCAGCCCCAGCATTTT,CASSGRGSRQPQHF
once,TRBV9,TRBJ2-2,16,NA,TGTGCCAGCAGGGAGGGGCGGAAAATCAACACCGGGGAGCTGTTTTTT,CASREGRKINTGELFF
NA,TRBV30,TRBJ2-7,13,NA,TGTGCCTGGAGTGGGCGGTTGACCTACGAGCAGTACTTC,CAWSGRLTYEQYF
NA,TRBV4-1,TRBJ1-1,13,NA,TGCGCCAGCAGCCAAGAGGGCGCTCGTGAAGCTTTCTTT,CASSQEGAREAFF
few,TRBV11-2,TRBJ2-6,16,TRBD1,TGTGCCAGCAGCCCCGGGACAGGGAAGGGGGCCAACGTCCTGACTTTC,CASSPGTGKGANVLTF
NA,TRBV7-2,TRBJ2-2,13,NA,TGTGCCAGCAGCGGCCGGGCCACCGGGGAGCTGTTTTTT,CASSGRATGELFF
NA,TRBV5-1,TRBJ1-1,15,TRBD1,TGCGCCAGCAGCTCGGGACAGAGAATGAACACTGAAGCTTTCTTT,CASSSGQRMNTEAFF
NA,TRBV30,TRBJ1-5,14,NA,TGTGCCTGGGATTACGTTGGAAGCAATCAGCCCCAGCATTTT,CAWDYVGSNQPQHF
NA,TRBV20-1,TRBJ1-2,11,NA,TGCAGTGCTAGAGTAAATTATGGCTACACCTTC,CSARVNYGYTF
NA,TRBV11-3,TRBJ2-2,12,NA,TGTGCCAGCAGACAGGCCAGCGGGGAGCTGTTTTTT,CASRQASGELFF
NA,TRBV11-3,TRBJ1-1,14,NA,TGTGCCAGCAGCTGGAGGTTGGGGGGAACTGAAGCTTTCTTT,CASSWRLGGTEAFF
NA,TRBV28,TRBJ1-2,14,TRBD1,TGTGCCAGCAACACAATGGGGACAGGGGGCGGCTACACCTTC,CASNTMGTGGGYTF